The 29 T cell receptor beta chains in this list originate from one sample, sequenced in a study of OX40 agonist ivuxolimab in advanced cancers. The protocol was immunoSEQ multiplex PCR, while the TCRdb copy is restricted to in-frame clones and leaves out a portion. The sample has about 26,000 clones; approximately 86% are singletons. This specimen was CD4+ or CD8+ T cells sorted from blood, taken in a trial of the OX40 agonist ivuxolimab. These receptors were obtained from an adult with an advanced solid tumor such as melanoma, head and neck, liver or kidney cancer.

This sequence joins TRBV19 and TRBJ2-7, with TRBD1 matching 9 bases. Germline V lookup: CDR1 LNHDA, CDR2 SQIVND (reference sequence). V gave up 1 base and J gave up 2 bases; unmatched junction bases: 0. This CDR3 has 14 residues. The CDR3 protein is CASSIGTGAYEQYF. Written as DNA, the CDR3 is TGTGCCAGTAGTATAGGGACAGGGGCCTACGAGCAGTACTTC.

The chain uses TRBV15 and TRBJ1-2, with D possibly being TRBD1 (6 bases). V was clipped by 1 base and J by 8 bases, with 11 bases between them. CDR1 and CDR2 (germline): LNHNV, YYDKDF (reference sequence). This CDR3 contains 13 residues. CDR3 sequence: CATSRAGGYGYTF. The CDR3 region has the DNA TGTGCCACCAGCAGAGCGGGGGGCTACGGCTACACCTTC.

This clone was detected only once. The CDR3, as DNA: TGTGCCAGCAGCCAAGACCCACAACTAGCGCCTTCCTACGAGCAGTACTTC. As protein: CASSQDPQLAPSYEQYF. J is TRBJ2-7 and V is TRBV4-2; 7 nucleotides match TRBD2. This CDR3 comprises 17 residues. Germline V gives CDR1 LGHNA, CDR2 YNFKEQ. V lost 0 bases to trimming and J lost 1 base; unmatched junction nucleotides: 9.

This clone is labeled as medium-sized (0.01 to 0.1%). The chain joins TRBV28 to TRBJ2-2; D is unclear. CDR1 and CDR2 from the germline V gene are MDHEN and SYDVKM. The length of the CDR3 is 11 residues. The V gene lost 6 bases and the J gene lost 7 bases, with 6 bases spanning the gap. The CDR3 loop reads CASSPNGELFF. CDR3 bases: TGTGCCAGCAGCCCCAACGGGGAGCTGTTTTTT. Full variable domain (remainder filled in from reference TRBV28 and TRBJ2-2): DVKVTQSSRYLVKRTGEKVFLECVQDMDHENMFWYRQDPGLGLRLIYFSYDVKMKEKGDIPEGYSVSREKKERFSLILESASTNQTSMYLCASSPNGELFFGEGSRLTVL.

This clone was seen just once. The V and J genes are TRBV19 and TRBJ2-7, with D possibly TRBD1 on 6 matching bases. This CDR3 has 14 amino acids. Germline values: CDR1 LNHDA, CDR2 SQIVND (reference sequence). Trimming cost V 1 base and J 3 bases, with 10 bases left between them. CDR3 DNA: TGTGCCAGTAGTATAGGACAGGTGCACTACGAGCAGTACTTC. This translates into CASSIGQVHYEQYF.

This chain links TRBV19 with TRBJ2-7; the match to TRBD1 covers 11 bases. V was clipped by 6 bases and J by 3 bases; unmatched bases: 4. CDR1 is LNHDA and CDR2 is SQIVND in the germline V gene (reference sequence). This CDR3 region has 14 residues. CDR3 nucleotides: TGTGCCAGTAGCCCGGGACAGGGGGTCTACGAGCAGTACTTC. It is translated as CASSPGQGVYEQYF.

This chain links TRBV5-6 with TRBJ2-1; D unclear. The V and J ends lost 0 bases and 3 bases respectively, with 10 bases between them. Germline V gene data show CDR1 as SGHDT and CDR2 as YYEEEE. The CDR3 totals 15 residues. The CDR3 spells CASSLAPSYYNEQFF. CDR3 sequence (DNA): TGTGCCAGCAGCTTGGCTCCATCGTACTACAATGAGCAGTTCTTC.

Only one count was recorded for this clone. J is TRBJ1-1 and V is TRBV28; no clear D. Deletions cut 2 bases from V and 7 bases from J, with 5 bases between. This CDR3 spans 11 amino acids. Germline-derived CDR1 and CDR2 are MDHEN and SYDVKM. CDR3 in DNA: TGTGCCAGCAGTTTACGGGTTGAAGCTTTCTTT. Protein: CASSLRVEAFF.

The chain couples TRBV6-1 to TRBJ2-2; the D call may be TRBD1 or TRBD2 (6 bases each). CDR1 and CDR2 (germline): MNHNS, SASEGT. Trimming removed 9 bases from V and 2 bases from J, with 10 bases in between. This CDR3 spans 13 amino acids. The CDR3 DNA reads TGTGCCAGGCGGGACACCAACACCGGGGAGCTGTTTTTT. It translates to CARRDTNTGELFF.

The V call is TRBV5-8, the J call TRBJ2-7, with D unclear. Between the trimmed V and J ends, which lost 0 bases and 0 bases, there was a span of 4 bases. This CDR3 comprises 13 residues. CDR1 and CDR2 from the germline V gene are SGHTS and YDEGEE. CDR3 DNA sequence: TGTGCCAGCAGCTTGGCCAGCTCCTACGAGCAGTACTTC. Its translation: CASSLASSYEQYF.

V is TRBV28 and J is TRBJ1-6; a possible D gene is TRBD1 (5 bases). CDR1 and CDR2 (germline): MDHEN, SYDVKM. Trimming pared 10 bases from V and 5 bases from J, leaving 18 bases between. The CDR3 spans 15 residues. CDR3 DNA sequence: TGTGCCACCGGGGGGGGTCTATCTAATAATTCACCCCTCCACTTT. This encodes CATGGGLSNNSPLHF.

The chain joins TRBV9 to TRBJ1-2; TRBD1 is a possible D gene (5 bases). Per germline, CDR1 SGDLS and CDR2 YYNGEE. This CDR3 has 14 residues. V lost 5 bases, J lost 5 bases, and 16 bases lay in between. The CDR3 DNA follows: TGTGCCAGCAGTGCCGGTGGGGCAGAGTATGGCTACACCTTC. It is translated as CASSAGGAEYGYTF.

This chain joins TRBV6-4 and TRBJ1-2, with a tentative D call TRBD1 (6 bases). CDR1 is MRHNA and CDR2 is SNTAGT in the germline V gene. The germline V and J ends were trimmed by 10 bases and 4 bases, with 16 bases remaining between them. CDR3 length: 13 residues. CDR3 amino acids: CATSDSSTYGYTF. The CDR3 coding sequence is TGTGCCACCTCGGACAGTTCGACCTATGGCTACACCTTC.

This rearrangement joins TRBV19 to TRBJ1-1, with TRBD1 matching 7 bases. The germline CDR1 and CDR2 sequences are LNHDA and SQIVND (reference sequence). Losses at the gene ends were 10 bases for V and 2 bases for J; bases not matched to a gene: 10. The CDR3 is 14 amino acids. CDR3 residues: CATNPGTENTEAFF. The CDR3 bases are TGTGCCACTAACCCCGGGACAGAAAACACTGAAGCTTTCTTT. Filled out from reference TRBV19 and TRBJ1-1, the complete variable domain reads DGGITQSPKYLFRKEGQNVTLSCEQNLNHDAMYWYRQDPGQGLRLIYYSQIVNDFQKGDIAEGYSVSREKKESFPLTVTSAQKNPTAFYLCATNPGTENTEAFFGQGTRLTVV.

The V and J genes are TRBV6-1 and TRBJ2-5; 7 nucleotides match TRBD2. The junction had 7 bases not matched to a gene; V was cut back by 1 base and J by 5 bases. Germline-derived CDR1 and CDR2 are MNHNS and SASEGT. The CDR3 has 15 amino acids. The CDR3: CASSEGGLGAETQYF. As DNA, the CDR3 is TGTGCCAGCAGTGAAGGAGGACTAGGGGCCGAGACCCAGTACTTC.

This clone was found a few times. The chain has TRBV2 and TRBJ2-3, with a tentative D call TRBD1 (6 bases). The V end lost 8 bases, the J end lost 3 bases, and 18 bases lay between the germline ends. The CDR3 has 15 amino acids. The V gene's germline CDR1 is SNHLY and CDR2 FYNNEI. CDR3 loop: CASAFIGGTTDTQYF. CDR3 DNA: TGTGCCAGCGCTTTTATAGGGGGAACAACAGATACGCAGTATTTT.

The chain is built from TRBV30 and TRBJ2-5; TRBD2 aligns across 9 bases. After removal of 0 bases from V and 2 bases from J, the junction contained 4 bases not matched to a gene. Germline CDR1 GTSNPN, CDR2 SVGIG (reference sequence). CDR3 length equals 15 residues. The CDR3 DNA is TGTGCCTGGAGTGTTCTAGCGGGGAGACAAGAGACCCAGTACTTC. It is translated as CAWSVLAGRQETQYF.

The chain carries TRBV7-2 and TRBJ2-1; tentative D call: TRBD2 (5 bases). The CDR3 length is 16 residues. The germline CDR1 and CDR2 sequences are SGHTA and FQGNSA. Deletions cut 0 bases from V and 7 bases from J, with 16 bases between. The CDR3 DNA is TGTGCCAGCAGCTTAGCCCCCGCGGGTTTGGGGAATGAGCAGTTCTTC. The encoded protein is CASSLAPAGLGNEQFF.

The chain couples TRBV6-5 to TRBJ2-3; either TRBD1 or TRBD2 may fit D (5 bases each). Germline CDR1 is MNHEY and CDR2 is SVGAGI. The CDR3 covers 13 residues. Trimming took off 4 bases at V and 0 bases at J, with 5 bases between the two ends. CDR3 DNA: TGTGCCAGCAGTTGGGGGAGCACAGATACGCAGTATTTT. The encoded protein is CASSWGSTDTQYF.

This chain links TRBV30 with TRBJ2-6; TRBD1 or TRBD2 may be the D gene (5 bases each). The CDR3 spans 14 residues. Trimming removed 0 bases from V and 2 bases from J, with 5 bases in between. CDR1 and CDR2 from the germline V gene are GTSNPN and SVGIG (reference sequence). The CDR3 here is CAWSVGAGANVLTF. The CDR3 bases are TGTGCCTGGAGTGTGGGGGCTGGGGCCAACGTCCTGACTTTC.

The genes are TRBV4-2 and TRBJ1-1; 9 bases line up with TRBD1. Trimming removed 0 bases from V and 0 bases from J; junction bases left unmatched: 2. The CDR3 contains 16 residues. CDR1 and CDR2 from the germline V gene are LGHNA and YNFKEQ. CDR3 in DNA: TGTGCCAGCAGCCAAGACACAGGGGGCATGAACACTGAAGCTTTCTTT. Protein sequence: CASSQDTGGMNTEAFF.

This chain connects TRBV10-3 to TRBJ2-7; possible D gene TRBD2, 6 bases. Trimming removed 10 bases from V and 6 bases from J, with 16 bases in between. Germline values: CDR1 ENHRY, CDR2 SYGVKD. The CDR3 extends over 12 amino acids. This chain's CDR3 is CATLGGIGEQYF. CDR3 in DNA: TGTGCCACCCTCGGAGGGATCGGCGAGCAGTACTTC.

The chain couples TRBV7-9 to TRBJ2-1; no clear D gene. CDR3 length: 12 amino acids. The V and J ends lost 5 bases and 12 bases respectively, with 14 bases between them. Germline CDR1 SEHNR, CDR2 FQNEAQ (reference sequence). The CDR3 coding sequence is TGTGCCAGCAGCCACGCGCCGATTGGGCAGTTCTTC. Amino acids: CASSHAPIGQFF.

The chain carries TRBV6-5 and TRBJ2-5, with D tentatively TRBD2 (6 bases). The length of the CDR3 is 12 residues. Germline values: CDR1 MNHEY, CDR2 SVGAGI. Trimming took off 11 bases at V and 2 bases at J, with 12 bases between the two ends. The CDR3 spells CACTGDQETQYF. The CDR3 nucleotides are TGTGCCTGCACGGGAGATCAAGAGACCCAGTACTTC.

The chain joins TRBV27 to TRBJ1-5, with a tentative D call TRBD1 (6 bases). The CDR3 runs 14 residues. Germline CDR1 is MNHEY and CDR2 is SMNVEV (reference sequence). The ends were cut back, 2 bases at V and 3 bases at J, with 8 bases in the middle. CDR3 DNA sequence: TGTGCCAGCAGTTTACAGGGGAACAATCAGCCCCAGCATTTT. Its protein is CASSLQGNNQPQHF.

J is TRBJ1-4 and V is TRBV10-3, with TRBD1 matching over 7 bases. V lost 4 bases, J lost 8 bases, and 10 bases stayed unmatched. Germline assignment: CDR1 ENHRY and CDR2 SYGVKD. This CDR3 region has 15 residues. DNA for the CDR3: TGTGCCATCAGTGCCGAAGGGGGCCTGGGGGAAAAACTGTTTTTT. It yields the protein CAISAEGGLGEKLFF.

The chain is built from TRBV30 and TRBJ2-7; D not resolved. Trimming pared 1 base from V and 5 bases from J, leaving 12 bases between. The CDR3 has 13 amino acids. Germline CDR1 is GTSNPN and CDR2 is SVGIG (reference sequence). The CDR3 region is CAWSGARQDEQYF. CDR3 DNA: TGTGCCTGGAGTGGGGCGCGCCAGGACGAGCAGTACTTC. Using reference TRBV30 and TRBJ2-7 for the parts outside the CDR3, the full variable domain is SQTIHQWPATLVQPVGSPLSLECTVEGTSNPNLYWYRQAAGRGLQLLFYSVGIGQISSEVPQNLSASRPQDRQFILSSKKLLLSDSGFYLCAWSGARQDEQYFGPGTRLTVT.

CDR3 DNA: TGTGCCAGCAGGAGCTTAGGGGCAGATACGCAGTATTTT. Protein sequence: CASRSLGADTQYF. This chain links TRBV27 with TRBJ2-3; tentative D call: TRBD1 (5 bases). Looked up from germline, CDR1 is MNHEY and CDR2 is SMNVEV (reference sequence). This CDR3 has 13 residues. V was clipped by 6 bases and J by 4 bases, with 11 bases between them.

The chain combines TRBV6-4 with TRBJ2-2, with D unclear. V shed 6 bases and J shed 6 bases, with 8 bases lying between them. The germline V gene has CDR1 MRHNA and CDR2 SNTAGT. The CDR3 sequence is 12 residues long. This chain's CDR3 is CASSPHPGELFF. CDR3 nucleotides: TGTGCCAGCAGCCCCCATCCCGGGGAGCTGTTTTTT.